This TCR beta chain emerged from a study of tumor-infiltrating lymphocytes in localized non-small cell lung cancer. Generated by immunoSEQ multiplex PCR, the TCRdb table keeps only in-frame clones and is missing some. The table shows 10,000 to 13,000 clones, with 86% occurring only once. From germline, CDR1 is SGHRS and CDR2 YFSETQ. Trimming cost V 0 bases and J 3 bases, with 11 bases left between them. The CDR3 runs 15 residues. The TCR originated in a human donor with non-small cell lung cancer. Sequenced sample: uninvolved lung tissue not adjacent to the tumor. V usage is TRBV5-1 and J usage is TRBJ2-3; D tentatively fits TRBD1 or TRBD2 (6 bases each). This CDR3 reads CASSLVSGATDTQYF. For the CDR3, the DNA is TGCGCCAGCAGCTTGGTTTCGGGGGCTACAGATACGCAGTATTTT.